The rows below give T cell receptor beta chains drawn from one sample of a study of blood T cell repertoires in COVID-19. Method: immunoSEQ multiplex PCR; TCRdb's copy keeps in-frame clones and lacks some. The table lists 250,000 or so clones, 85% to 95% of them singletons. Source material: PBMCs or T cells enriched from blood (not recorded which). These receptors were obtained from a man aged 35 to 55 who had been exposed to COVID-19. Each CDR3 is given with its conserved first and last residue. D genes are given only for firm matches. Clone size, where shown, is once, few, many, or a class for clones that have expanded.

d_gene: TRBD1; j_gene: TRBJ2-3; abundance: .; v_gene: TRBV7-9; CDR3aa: CASSLGTGTDTQYF; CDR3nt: TGTGCCAGCAGCCTCGGGACAGGGACAGATACGCAGTATTTT
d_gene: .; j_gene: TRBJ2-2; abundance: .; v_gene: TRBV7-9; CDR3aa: CASSSRPRMTGELFF; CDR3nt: TGTGCCAGCAGCTCGAGGCCGAGGATGACCGGGGAGCTGTTTTTT
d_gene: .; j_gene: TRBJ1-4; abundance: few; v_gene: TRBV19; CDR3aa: CASSKGRVREKLFF; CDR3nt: TGTGCCAGTAGTAAGGGCAGGGTACGTGAAAAACTGTTTTTT
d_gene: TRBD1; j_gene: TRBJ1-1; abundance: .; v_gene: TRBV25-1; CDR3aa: CASSEYGTGEGWFF; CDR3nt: TGTGCCAGCAGTGAATATGGGACAGGAGAAGGTTGGTTCTTT
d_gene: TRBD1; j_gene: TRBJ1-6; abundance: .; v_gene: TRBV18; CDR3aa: CASSPVGTGTLGNSPLHF; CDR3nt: TGTGCCAGCTCACCAGTTGGGACAGGGACCTTGGGAAATTCACCCCTCCACTTT
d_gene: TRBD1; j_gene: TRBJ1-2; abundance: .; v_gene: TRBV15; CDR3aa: CATSRAMTGSLYGYTF; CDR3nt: TGTGCCACCAGCAGAGCGATGACAGGGTCTTTATATGGCTACACCTTC
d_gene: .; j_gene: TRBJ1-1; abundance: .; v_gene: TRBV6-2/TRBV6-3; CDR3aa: CASSYEGNTEAFF; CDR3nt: TGTGCCAGCAGTTACGAGGGGAACACTGAAGCTTTCTTT
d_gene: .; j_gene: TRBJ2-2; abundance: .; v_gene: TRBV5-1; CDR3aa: CASSPSGKGTGELFF; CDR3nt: TGCGCCAGCAGCCCCTCAGGGAAGGGCACCGGGGAGCTGTTTTTT
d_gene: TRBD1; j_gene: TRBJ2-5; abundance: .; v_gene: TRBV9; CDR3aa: CASSRGQGRETQYF; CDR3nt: TGTGCCAGCAGCCGGGGACAGGGGCGAGAGACCCAGTACTTC
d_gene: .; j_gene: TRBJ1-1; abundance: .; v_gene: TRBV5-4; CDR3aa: CASSLGLDTPNTEAFF; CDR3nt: TGTGCCAGCAGCTTGGGATTAGATACTCCGAACACTGAAGCTTTCTTT
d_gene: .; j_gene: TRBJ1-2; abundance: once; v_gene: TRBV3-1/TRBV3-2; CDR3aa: CASSVTRGANYGYTF; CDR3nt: TGTGCCAGCAGCGTTACCCGGGGGGCTAACTATGGCTACACCTTC
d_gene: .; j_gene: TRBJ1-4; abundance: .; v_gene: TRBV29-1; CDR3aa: CSVQSGNEKLFF; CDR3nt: TGCAGCGTCCAAAGCGGGAATGAAAAACTGTTTTTT
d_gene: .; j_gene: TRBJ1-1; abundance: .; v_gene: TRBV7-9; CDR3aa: CAELEFRVGTEAFF; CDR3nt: TGTGCCGAACTAGAGTTTCGGGTTGGGACTGAAGCTTTCTTT
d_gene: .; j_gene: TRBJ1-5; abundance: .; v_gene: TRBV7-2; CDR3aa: CASSLRRGGQPQHF; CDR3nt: TGTGCCAGCAGCTTAAGGAGGGGCGGGCAGCCCCAGCATTTT